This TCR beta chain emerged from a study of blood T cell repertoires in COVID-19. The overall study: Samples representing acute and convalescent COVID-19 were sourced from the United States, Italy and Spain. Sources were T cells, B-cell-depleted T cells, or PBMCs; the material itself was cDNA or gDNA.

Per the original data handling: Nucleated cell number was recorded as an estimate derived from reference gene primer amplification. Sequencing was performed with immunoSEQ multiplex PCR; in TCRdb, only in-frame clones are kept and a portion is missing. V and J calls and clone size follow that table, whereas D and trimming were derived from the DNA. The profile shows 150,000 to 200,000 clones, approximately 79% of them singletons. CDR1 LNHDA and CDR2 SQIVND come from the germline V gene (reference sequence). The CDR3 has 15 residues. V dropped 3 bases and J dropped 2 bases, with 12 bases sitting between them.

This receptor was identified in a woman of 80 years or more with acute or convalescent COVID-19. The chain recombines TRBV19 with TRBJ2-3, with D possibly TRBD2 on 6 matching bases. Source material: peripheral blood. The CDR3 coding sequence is TGTGCCAGTAGTATTCGGGGACTCCTCACAGATACGCAGTATTTT. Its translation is CASSIRGLLTDTQYF.